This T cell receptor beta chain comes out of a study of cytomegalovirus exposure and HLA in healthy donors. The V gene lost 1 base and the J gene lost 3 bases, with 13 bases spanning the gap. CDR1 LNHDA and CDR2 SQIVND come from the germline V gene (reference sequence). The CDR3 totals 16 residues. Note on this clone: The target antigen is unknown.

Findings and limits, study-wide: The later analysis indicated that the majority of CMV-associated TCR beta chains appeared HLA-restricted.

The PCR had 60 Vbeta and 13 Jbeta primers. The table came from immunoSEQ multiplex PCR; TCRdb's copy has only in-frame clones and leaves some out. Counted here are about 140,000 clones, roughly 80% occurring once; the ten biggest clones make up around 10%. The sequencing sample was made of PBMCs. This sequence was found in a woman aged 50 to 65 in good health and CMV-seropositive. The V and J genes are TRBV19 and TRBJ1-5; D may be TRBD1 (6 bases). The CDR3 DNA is TGTGCCAGTAGTATAGGAGGGGGTAGAAACAATCAGCCCCAGCATTTT. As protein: CASSIGGGRNNQPQHF.